One sample yielded the 25 T cell receptor beta chains listed below, sequenced in a study of T cell repertoires in cytomegalovirus infection. TCRdb fed the reads into MiXCR, producing one record per CDR3 protein. The top ten clones hold roughly 17% of a sample with about 140,000 distinct CDR3 sequences, roughly 6.5% of them seen once. Source material: PBMCs. The receptor source for this set is a human donor in good health (CMV status not recorded). Some clones in this sample may be carry-over from other donors' samples.

This clonotype was observed many times. The chain uses TRBV28 and TRBJ1-2; tentatively, D is TRBD1 (6 bases). The germline V gene has CDR1 MDHEN and CDR2 SYDVKM. The CDR3 is 11 amino acids. The CDR3 region is CATGGARGYTF. CDR3 coding DNA: TGTGCTACGGGGGGGGCGAGAGGCTACACCTTC.

This clonotype was counted at least ten times. J is TRBJ1-5 and V is TRBV28; no definite D call. The CDR3 runs to 14 residues. Trimming stripped 3 bases from V and 4 bases from J, with 10 bases between. CDR1 and CDR2 (germline): MDHEN, SYDVKM. The chain's CDR3 is CASSLGATNQPQHF. The DNA of the CDR3 is TGTGCCAGCAGTTTGGGCGCGACAAATCAGCCCCAGCATTTT.

This clonotype was found many times. The chain recombines TRBV7-2 with TRBJ2-7, with D perhaps TRBD1 or TRBD2 (6 bases each). The germline V gene has CDR1 SGHTA and CDR2 FQGNSA. The V end lost 2 bases, the J end lost 5 bases, and 16 bases lay between the germline ends. The CDR3 spans 15 residues. CDR3 loop: CASSLKGGQKNEQYF. The DNA of the CDR3 is TGTGCCAGCAGCTTAAAGGGGGGTCAGAAAAACGAGCAGTACTTC.

This CDR3 is CASSPGDRGRTGELFF. For the CDR3, the DNA is TGTGCCAGCAGCCCAGGGGACAGGGGGCGCACCGGGGAGCTGTTTTTT. The chain is built from TRBV9 and TRBJ2-2; 12 positions agree with TRBD1. The CDR3 has 16 residues. With 4 bases clipped from V and 4 bases from J, the junction kept 5 bases outside the gene matches. Germline V gene lookup returns CDR1 SGDLS and CDR2 YYNGEE.

This clonotype has at least ten counts. This rearrangement joins TRBV11-3 to TRBJ2-5; possible D gene TRBD1, 6 bases. The CDR3 totals 14 residues. V lost 5 bases, J lost 0 bases, and 10 bases lay in between. Germline CDR1 SGHNT, CDR2 YENEEA. DNA of the CDR3: TGTGCCAGCAGCGCCACAGGGAACCAAGAGACCCAGTACTTC. Translation: CASSATGNQETQYF.

This clonotype was observed at least ten times. The CDR3 reads CASSSNRGFSGANVLTF. The CDR3 region has the DNA TGTGCCAGCAGCTCAAACAGGGGTTTCTCTGGGGCCAACGTCCTGACTTTC. The chain links TRBV12-3 or TRBV12-4 to TRBJ2-6; 7 positions match TRBD1. J lost 0 bases, V lost 6 bases, and 8 bases had no gene match. The CDR3 has 17 residues.

This clonotype was seen at least ten times. The chain carries TRBV15 and TRBJ2-7; D unresolved. Trimming removed 5 bases from V and 2 bases from J, with 19 bases in between. Germline V gene data show CDR1 as LNHNV and CDR2 as YYDKDF (reference sequence). The CDR3 length is 16 residues. The CDR3 DNA follows: TGTGCCACCAGCGCCCCGACACCTTCATCGCCCTACGAGCAGTACTTC. Encoded protein: CATSAPTPSSPYEQYF.

This clonotype has just a few counts. J is TRBJ1-5 and V is TRBV3-1; 7 nucleotides match TRBD1. CDR3 length equals 13 residues. Germline V gene lookup returns CDR1 LGHDT and CDR2 YNNKEL (reference sequence). Losses at the gene ends were 3 bases for V and 10 bases for J; bases not matched to a gene: 6. CDR3 residues: CASSQEGARPQHF. CDR3 sequence (DNA): TGTGCCAGCAGCCAGGAGGGGGCGCGACCCCAGCATTTT.

V and J are TRBV19 and TRBJ2-1; a weak D match, TRBD2 (5 bases). The CDR3 consists of 15 residues. Germline V gives CDR1 LNHDA, CDR2 SQIVND (reference sequence). Trimming shortened V by 4 bases and J by 2 bases, and 12 bases separated the two germline ends. CDR3 residues: CASSTQYGTYNEQFF. The CDR3 nucleotides are TGTGCCAGTAGTACCCAATACGGGACCTACAATGAGCAGTTCTTC.

This clonotype was counted many times. V and J are TRBV7-2 and TRBJ2-3, with 7 bases fitting TRBD2. Germline V gene lookup returns CDR1 SGHTA and CDR2 FQGNSA. Germline trimming cut 5 bases from V and 8 bases from J; bases unmatched to any gene: 19. The CDR3 contains 17 residues. CDR3 nucleotides: TGTGCCAGCAGCCGGCGGGAACTAGGGAGCTGGGGGGGTACGCAGTATTTT. Residues: CASSRRELGSWGGTQYF.

This clonotype was seen many times. This sequence joins TRBV7-2 and TRBJ1-1, with no clear D. Germline assignment: CDR1 SGHTA and CDR2 FQGNSA. Trimming removed 5 bases from V and 6 bases from J, with 10 bases in between. CDR3 size: 12 residues. The CDR3 coding sequence is TGTGCCAGCAGCCCTAGGTTTTCTGAAGCTTTCTTT. This translates into CASSPRFSEAFF.

This clonotype was observed at least ten times. V usage is TRBV2 and J usage is TRBJ2-3; D might be TRBD1 (6 bases). Germline V gene lookup returns CDR1 SNHLY and CDR2 FYNNEI. Trimming took off 2 bases at V and 2 bases at J, with 23 bases between the two ends. The CDR3 totals 19 residues. The CDR3 loop is CASSESSGGTGYITDTQYF. DNA of the CDR3: TGTGCCAGCAGTGAATCTTCTGGGGGAACAGGGTATATCACAGATACGCAGTATTTT.

This clonotype was observed at least ten times. This chain joins TRBV7-2 and TRBJ2-5; D call uncertain. Trimming removed 1 base at V and 6 bases at J, with 9 bases between. The CDR3 totals 13 residues. Germline CDR1 reads SGHTA; CDR2 reads FQGNSA. In nucleotides, the CDR3 is TGTGCCAGCAGCTTAGGGTTGGGAAAGACCCAGTACTTC. This translates into CASSLGLGKTQYF.

V usage is TRBV4-3 and J usage is TRBJ1-2; D might be TRBD1 (6 bases). V was cut by 0 bases and J by 5 bases, with 16 bases left in between. The CDR3 is 16 amino acids. Germline-derived CDR1 and CDR2 are LGHNA and YSLEER. CDR3 sequence: CASSQEARQGNYGYTF. CDR3 bases: TGCGCCAGCAGCCAAGAGGCCCGGCAGGGGAATTATGGCTACACCTTC.

This clonotype showed up many times. The J gene is TRBJ2-7, the V gene TRBV15; no clear D. The V gene's germline CDR1 is LNHNV and CDR2 YYDKDF (reference sequence). The CDR3 runs 14 residues. Trimming pared 3 bases from V and 9 bases from J, leaving 18 bases between. The CDR3 loop reads CATSSDEDATGQYF. The CDR3 DNA sequence: TGTGCCACCAGCAGCGATGAGGACGCCACTGGGCAGTACTTC. Supplemented by reference TRBV15 and TRBJ2-7, the full variable domain reads DAMVIQNPRYQVTQFGKPVTLSCSQTLNHNVMYWYQQKSSQAPKLLFHYYDKDFNNEADTPDNFQSRRPNTSFCFLDIRSPGLGDTAMYLCATSSDEDATGQYFGPGTRLTVT.

This clonotype was recorded at least ten times. The chain recombines TRBV28 with TRBJ2-7, with D possibly called TRBD1 or TRBD2 (5 bases each). V shed 2 bases and J shed 0 bases, with 14 bases lying between them. CDR1 and CDR2 (germline): MDHEN, SYDVKM. The CDR3 extends over 16 amino acids. CDR3 sequence reads: CASSLTSAGSSYEQYF. The CDR3 DNA reads TGTGCCAGCAGTTTAACTTCGGCAGGGAGCTCCTACGAGCAGTACTTC. The whole variable domain, remainder taken from reference TRBV28 and TRBJ2-7, is DVKVTQSSRYLVKRTGEKVFLECVQDMDHENMFWYRQDPGLGLRLIYFSYDVKMKEKGDIPEGYSVSREKKERFSLILESASTNQTSMYLCASSLTSAGSSYEQYFGPGTRLTVT.

The CDR3, as DNA: TGTGCCAGCAGTTCAACAGGGGATTCGGGCGGCTACACCTTC. Protein product: CASSSTGDSGGYTF. The chain carries TRBV2 and TRBJ1-2; 7 nucleotides line up with TRBD1. The CDR3 has 14 residues. Germline assignment: CDR1 SNHLY and CDR2 FYNNEI. The V and J ends lost 5 bases and 8 bases, in that order; junction bases with no gene match: 11.

This clonotype was detected ten times or more. V usage is TRBV7-9 and J usage is TRBJ2-3; D may be TRBD2 (6 bases). V was cut by 4 bases and J by 4 bases, with 6 bases left in between. CDR3 length: 12 residues. Germline lookup yields CDR1 SEHNR and CDR2 FQNEAQ (reference sequence). The CDR3 DNA is TGTGCCAGCAGCTGGGGGGCAGATACGCAGTATTTT. Amino acids: CASSWGADTQYF.

In this sample, this clonotype turned up many times. J is TRBJ2-1 and V is TRBV7-8; the D gene could be TRBD1 or TRBD2 (5 bases each). V lost 2 bases, J lost 8 bases, and 16 bases lay in between. The CDR3 extends over 15 amino acids. In germline, CDR1 is SGHVS, CDR2 FQNEAQ. The CDR3 bases are TGTGCCAGCAGCTTATTGGGGACCTCTGTTGATGAGCAGTTCTTC. It is translated as CASSLLGTSVDEQFF.

In this sample, this clonotype turned up many times. The J gene is TRBJ1-1, the V gene TRBV5-5; TRBD1 aligns across 8 bases. Germline CDR1 SGHKS, CDR2 YYEKEE (reference sequence). CDR3 length: 16 residues. V was clipped by 2 bases and J by 1 base; unmatched bases: 7. The CDR3 DNA reads as TGTGCCAGCAGCTTAACAGGGGGGTCAAGGAACACTGAAGCTTTCTTT. Its protein product is CASSLTGGSRNTEAFF.

The table lists this clonotype with many counts. The chain combines TRBV7-2 with TRBJ2-3; 7 nucleotides align to TRBD2. Trimming took 0 bases from V and 1 from J; bases not matched to a gene: 4. Germline CDR1 reads SGHTA; CDR2 reads FQGNSA. There are 16 residues in the CDR3. DNA for the CDR3: TGTGCCAGCAGCTTAGCCCGGGGGAGGGGCACAGATACGCAGTATTTT. Translation: CASSLARGRGTDTQYF.

This clonotype has at least ten counts. The chain combines TRBV7-9 with TRBJ1-2; 9 bases are shared with TRBD1. V dropped 7 bases and J dropped 6; count of bases not matched to a gene: 6. Germline CDR1 is SEHNR and CDR2 is FQNEAQ (reference sequence). The CDR3 runs to 13 residues. CDR3 region: CASTNRGPDGYTF. DNA for the CDR3: TGTGCCAGCACCAACAGGGGGCCGGATGGCTACACCTTC.

This chain links TRBV2 with TRBJ2-5; no clear D gene. Looked up from germline, CDR1 is SNHLY and CDR2 is FYNNEI. V was shortened by 6 bases and J by 2 bases, with 13 bases between the two germline ends. This CDR3 spans 14 amino acids. In DNA, the CDR3 is TGTGCCAGCAGGACGCCTGGGTGGCAAGAGACCCAGTACTTC. This gives the protein CASRTPGWQETQYF. Variable domain in full (rest from reference TRBV2 and TRBJ2-5): EPEVTQTPSHQVTQMGQEVILRCVPISNHLYFYWYRQILGQKVEFLVSFYNNEISEKSEIFDDQFSVERPDGSNFTLKIRSTKLEDSAMYFCASRTPGWQETQYFGPGTRLLVL.

This clonotype was observed at least ten times. The V call is TRBV10-3, the J call TRBJ2-5, with no clear D. Looked up from germline, CDR1 is ENHRY and CDR2 is SYGVKD. V was pared by 10 bases and J by 2 bases, with 5 bases between. CDR3 length equals 10 residues. CDR3 sequence reads: CATGQETQYF. Written as DNA, the CDR3 is TGTGCCACCGGTCAAGAGACCCAGTACTTC.

The table lists this clonotype with a few counts. The chain couples TRBV14 to TRBJ2-5; D is unclear. V shed 4 bases and J shed 5 bases, with 14 bases lying between them. This CDR3 has 14 residues. CDR1 and CDR2 from the germline V gene are SGHDN and FVKESK. Here the CDR3 DNA reads TGTGCCAGCAGCCGCGCCTCGCTGCGGGAGACCCAGTACTTC. It is translated as CASSRASLRETQYF.